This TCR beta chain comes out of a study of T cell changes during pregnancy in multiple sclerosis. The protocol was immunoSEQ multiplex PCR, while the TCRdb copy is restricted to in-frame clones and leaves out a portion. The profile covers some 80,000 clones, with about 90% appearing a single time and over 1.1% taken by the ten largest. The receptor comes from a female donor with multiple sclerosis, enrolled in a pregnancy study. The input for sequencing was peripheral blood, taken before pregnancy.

Here the CDR3 reads CASSLLAGAYEQYF. CDR3 nucleotides: TGTGCCAGCAGCTTACTAGCGGGGGCCTACGAGCAGTACTTC. The chain carries TRBV11-2 and TRBJ2-7; 10 bases align to TRBD2. Losses at the gene ends were 2 bases for V and 2 bases for J; bases not matched to a gene: 0. Germline V lookup: CDR1 SGHAT, CDR2 FQNNGV. This CDR3 comprises 14 residues.